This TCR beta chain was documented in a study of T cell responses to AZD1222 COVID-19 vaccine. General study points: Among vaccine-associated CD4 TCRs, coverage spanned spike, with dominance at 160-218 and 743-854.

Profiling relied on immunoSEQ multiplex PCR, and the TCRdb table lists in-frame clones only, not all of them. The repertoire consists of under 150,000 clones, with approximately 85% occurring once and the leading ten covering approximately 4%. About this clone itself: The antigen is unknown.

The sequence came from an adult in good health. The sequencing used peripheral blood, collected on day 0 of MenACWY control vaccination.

Written as DNA, the CDR3 is TGTGCCAGCAGCCCAGGACTAGCGGGGGGCATCCCCTTCAGGGATACGCAGTATTTT. Encoded protein: CASSPGLAGGIPFRDTQYF. The chain couples TRBV7-9 to TRBJ2-3; 14 nucleotides agree with TRBD2. Germline V gives CDR1 SEHNR, CDR2 FQNEAQ (reference sequence). Losses at the gene ends were 5 bases for V and 6 bases for J; bases not matched to a gene: 16. The CDR3 is 19 amino acids.